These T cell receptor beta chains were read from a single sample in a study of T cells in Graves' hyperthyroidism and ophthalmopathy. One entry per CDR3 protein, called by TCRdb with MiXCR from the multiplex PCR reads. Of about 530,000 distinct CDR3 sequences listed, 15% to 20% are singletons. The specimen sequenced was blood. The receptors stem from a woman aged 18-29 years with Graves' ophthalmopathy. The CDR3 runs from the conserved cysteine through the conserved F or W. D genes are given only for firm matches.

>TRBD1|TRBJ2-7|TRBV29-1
CSVRTFRQGAIYEQYF
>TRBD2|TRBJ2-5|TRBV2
CASSKKSGGGRETQYF
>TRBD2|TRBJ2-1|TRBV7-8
CASSLAPGLVYNEQFF
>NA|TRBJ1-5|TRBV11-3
CASSLVSDSNQPQHF
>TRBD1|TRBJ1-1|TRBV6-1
CASSPQGINTEAFF
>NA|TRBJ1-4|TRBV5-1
CASSFDGLSTDEKLFF
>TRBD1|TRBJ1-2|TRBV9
CASSTGGAVIYGYTF
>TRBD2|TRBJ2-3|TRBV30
CAWSVRWSGGGDTQYF
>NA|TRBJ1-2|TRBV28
CASSFQGLVGYTF
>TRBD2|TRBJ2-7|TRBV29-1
CSVETSGDRFYEQYF
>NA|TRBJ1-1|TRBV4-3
CASSQWGGVNTEAFF
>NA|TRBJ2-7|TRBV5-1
CASSWTGAGGEQYF
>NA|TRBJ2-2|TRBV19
CASSITANTGELFF
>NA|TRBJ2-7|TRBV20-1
CSARARDEQYF
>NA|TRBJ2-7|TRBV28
CASDEVRGAEQYF
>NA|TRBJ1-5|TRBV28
CASTPGGPFSNQPQHF
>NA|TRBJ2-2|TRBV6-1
CASSMGGRDTGELFF
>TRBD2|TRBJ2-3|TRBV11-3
CASSFSGRTDTQYF
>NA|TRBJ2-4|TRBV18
CASSPSLAKNIQYF
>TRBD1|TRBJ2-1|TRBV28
CASSSPGQGVHNEQFF
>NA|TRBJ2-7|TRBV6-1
CASSPTRGTYEQYF
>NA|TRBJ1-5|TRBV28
CASIRDTINQPQHF
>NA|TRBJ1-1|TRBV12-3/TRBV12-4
CASRAQDTEAFF
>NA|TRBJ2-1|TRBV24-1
CATSDFTEGGTYNEQFF
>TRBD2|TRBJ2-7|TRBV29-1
CSVRTGLSYEQYF
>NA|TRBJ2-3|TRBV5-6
CASSLVGEGTDTQYF
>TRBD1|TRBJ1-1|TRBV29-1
CSVSTGGNTEAFF
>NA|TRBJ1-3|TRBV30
CAWSVGLSGNTIYF
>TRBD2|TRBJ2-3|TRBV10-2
CASGLAGVPDTQYF
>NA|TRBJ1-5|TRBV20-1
CSAEDRALFRGRPQHF
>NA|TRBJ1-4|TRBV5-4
CASSLKQGATNEKLFF